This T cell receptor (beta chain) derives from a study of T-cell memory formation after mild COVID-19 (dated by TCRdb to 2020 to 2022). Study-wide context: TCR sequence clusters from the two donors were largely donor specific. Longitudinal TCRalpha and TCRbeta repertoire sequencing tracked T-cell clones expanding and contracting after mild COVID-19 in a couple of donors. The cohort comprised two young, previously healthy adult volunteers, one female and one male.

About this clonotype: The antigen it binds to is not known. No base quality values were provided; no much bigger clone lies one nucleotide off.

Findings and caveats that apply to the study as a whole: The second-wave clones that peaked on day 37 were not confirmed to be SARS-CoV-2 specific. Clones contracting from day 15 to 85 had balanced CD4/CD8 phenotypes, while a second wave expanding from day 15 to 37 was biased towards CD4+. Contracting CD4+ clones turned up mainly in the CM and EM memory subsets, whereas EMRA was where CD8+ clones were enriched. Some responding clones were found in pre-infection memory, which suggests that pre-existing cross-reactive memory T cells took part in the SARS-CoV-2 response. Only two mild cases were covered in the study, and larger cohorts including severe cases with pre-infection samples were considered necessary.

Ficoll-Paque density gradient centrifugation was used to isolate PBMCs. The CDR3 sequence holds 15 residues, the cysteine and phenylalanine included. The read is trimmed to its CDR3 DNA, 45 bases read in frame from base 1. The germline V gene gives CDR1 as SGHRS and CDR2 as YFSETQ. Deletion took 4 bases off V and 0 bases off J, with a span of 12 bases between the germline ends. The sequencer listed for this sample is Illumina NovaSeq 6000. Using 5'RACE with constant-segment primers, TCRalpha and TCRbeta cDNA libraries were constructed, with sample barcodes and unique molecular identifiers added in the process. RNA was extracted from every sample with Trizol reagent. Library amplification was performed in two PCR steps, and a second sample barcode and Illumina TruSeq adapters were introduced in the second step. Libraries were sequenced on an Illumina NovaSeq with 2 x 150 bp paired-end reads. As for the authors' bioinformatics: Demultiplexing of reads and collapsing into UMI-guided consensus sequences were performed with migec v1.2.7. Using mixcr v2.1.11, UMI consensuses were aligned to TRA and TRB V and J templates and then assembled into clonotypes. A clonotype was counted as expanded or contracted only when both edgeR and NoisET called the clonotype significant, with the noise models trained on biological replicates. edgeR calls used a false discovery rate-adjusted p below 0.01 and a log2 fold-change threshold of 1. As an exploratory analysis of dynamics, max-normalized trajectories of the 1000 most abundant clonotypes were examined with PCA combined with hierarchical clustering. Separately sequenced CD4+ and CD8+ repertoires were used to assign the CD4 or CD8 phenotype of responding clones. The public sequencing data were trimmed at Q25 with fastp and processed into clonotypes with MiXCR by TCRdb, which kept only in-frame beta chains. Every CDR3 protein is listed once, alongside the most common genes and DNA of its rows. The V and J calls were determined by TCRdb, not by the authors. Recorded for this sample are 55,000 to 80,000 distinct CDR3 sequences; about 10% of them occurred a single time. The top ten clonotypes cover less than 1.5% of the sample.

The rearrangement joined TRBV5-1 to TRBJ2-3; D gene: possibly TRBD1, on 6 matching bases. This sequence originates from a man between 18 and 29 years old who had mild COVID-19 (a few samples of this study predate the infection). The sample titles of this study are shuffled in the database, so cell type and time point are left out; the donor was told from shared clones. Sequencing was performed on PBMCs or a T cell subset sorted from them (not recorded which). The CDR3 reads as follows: CASSRQGPSTDTQYF. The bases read TGCGCCAGCAGCCGGCAGGGGCCTAGCACAGATACGCAGTATTTT.